One and the same sample provided the 12 T cell receptor beta chains below, sequenced in a study of T-cell memory formation after mild COVID-19. TCRdb re-derived calls from the 5' RACE reads in MiXCR, one entry per CDR3 protein. The table has about 350,000 distinct CDR3 sequences, approximately 14% seen once; the top ten hold 22%. Sequencing input: PBMCs or a T cell subset sorted from them (not recorded which). Receptors originate from a man aged 18 to 29 who had mild COVID-19 (a few samples of this study predate the infection). Cell type and time point are not known.

The V and J genes are TRBV11-2 and TRBJ1-2; 9 bases fit TRBD1. This CDR3 comprises 14 residues. Per germline, CDR1 SGHAT and CDR2 FQNNGV. With V trimmed by 5 bases and J by 8 bases, 9 bases remained unmatched. The CDR3 here is CASSQSGTGLGYTF. CDR3 nucleotide sequence: TGTGCCAGCAGCCAGTCCGGGACAGGGTTGGGCTACACCTTC.

The rearrangement uses TRBV7-2 and TRBJ2-6; a possible D gene is TRBD1 (5 bases). This CDR3 has 16 residues. Trimming took 6 bases from V and 0 from J, leaving 12 bases between them. CDR1 and CDR2 from the germline V gene are SGHTA and FQGNSA. This CDR3 is CASRPRQSSGANVLTF. The DNA for the CDR3 is TGTGCCAGCAGACCCAGACAGAGCTCTGGGGCCAACGTCCTGACTTTC.

This clonotype was counted only a few times. V is TRBV9 and J is TRBJ2-3, with D unclear. The germline CDR1 and CDR2 sequences are SGDLS and YYNGEE. The CDR3 has 17 residues. With 0 bases removed from V and 0 bases from J, the gap between germline ends came to 14 bases. The CDR3 reads CASSVVDGPSSTDTQYF. CDR3 nucleotides: TGTGCCAGCAGCGTAGTGGACGGACCATCTAGCACAGATACGCAGTATTTT. Drawing the rest from reference TRBV9 and TRBJ2-3, the complete variable domain is DSGVTQTPKHLITATGQRVTLRCSPRSGDLSVYWYQQSLDQGLQFLIQYYNGEERAKGNILERFSAQQFPDLHSELNLSSLELGDSALYFCASSVVDGPSSTDTQYFGPGTRLTVL.

V usage is TRBV5-4 and J usage is TRBJ2-1, with a weak D call TRBD2 (6 bases). Trimming took off 3 bases at V and 8 bases at J, with 15 bases between the two ends. The CDR3 sequence is 14 residues long. Germline CDR1 is SGHNT and CDR2 is YYREEE (reference sequence). CDR3 bases: TGTGCCAGCAGCTCGGGACTGGGATTGGATGAGCAGTTCTTC. As protein: CASSSGLGLDEQFF.

This clonotype has more than one count but fewer than ten. The CDR3 DNA reads as TGTGCCAGCAGCTTAGCGTTTTTTTACGAGCAGTACTTC. Protein product: CASSLAFFYEQYF. This chain uses TRBV7-2 with TRBJ2-7, with D unclear. V was shortened by 0 bases and J by 4 bases, with 7 bases between the two germline ends. This CDR3 is 13 amino acids long. The germline V gene encodes CDR1 SGHTA and CDR2 FQGNSA. The complete variable domain, with remaining parts taken from reference TRBV7-2 and TRBJ2-7, reads GAGVSQSPSNKVTEKGKDVELRCDPISGHTALYWYRQSLGQGLEFLIYFQGNSAPDKSGLPSDRFSAERTGGSVSTLTIQRTQQEDSAVYLCASSLAFFYEQYFGPGTRLTVT.

The CDR3: CASSVRGGPPGDTQYF. The CDR3, as DNA: TGTGCCAGCAGCGTGCGCGGGGGGCCGCCGGGCGATACGCAGTATTTT. The chain joins TRBV9 to TRBJ2-3; 8 bases map to TRBD2. J gave up 6 bases and V 2 bases, and 11 bases lay outside the gene matches. Germline V gene lookup returns CDR1 SGDLS and CDR2 YYNGEE. This CDR3 is built from 16 residues.

This clonotype was counted a few times. V gene TRBV6-2 or TRBV6-3 combines with J gene TRBJ2-3; D is ambiguous. CDR3 length: 12 residues. Between the trimmed V and J ends, which lost 4 bases and 5 bases, there was a span of 7 bases. Germline V gene lookup returns CDR1 MNHEY and CDR2 SVGEGT. CDR3 residues: CASSSFRDTQYF. In DNA, the CDR3 is TGTGCCAGCAGTTCCTTTAGAGATACGCAGTATTTT.

This clonotype was found a few times. The rearrangement uses TRBV7-3 and TRBJ2-2; D possibly corresponds to TRBD2 (6 bases). This CDR3 region has 16 residues. V dropped 1 base and J dropped 1 base, with 10 bases sitting between them. Germline values: CDR1 SGHTA, CDR2 FQGTGA. Here the CDR3 DNA reads TGTGCCAGCAGCTTAATGGAAGCGGGGAACACCGGGGAGCTGTTTTTT. Protein sequence: CASSLMEAGNTGELFF.

This clonotype was seen only a few times. The chain joins TRBV4-2 to TRBJ2-5, with D perhaps matching TRBD2 (6 bases). CDR3 size: 14 residues. Germline V CDR1 and CDR2: LGHNA, YNFKEQ. V was shortened by 1 base and J by 4 bases, with 10 bases between the two germline ends. DNA of the CDR3: TGTGCCAGCAGCCAAGCCGGGCGGGGAGAGACCCAGTACTTC. It is translated as CASSQAGRGETQYF.

V gene TRBV5-1 combines with J gene TRBJ2-1; 8 positions agree with TRBD2. The V and J ends lost 7 bases and 3 bases, in that order; junction bases with no gene match: 6. The CDR3 is 14 residues long. The germline gives CDR1 SGHRS, CDR2 YFSETQ. The CDR3: CASRPGLVYNEQFF. As DNA, the CDR3 is TGCGCCAGCCGACCGGGACTAGTCTACAATGAGCAGTTCTTC.

This clonotype was counted between two and nine times. The rearrangement links TRBV29-1 to TRBJ1-6; D not certain. The CDR3 is made up of 10 amino acids. Deletions cut 6 bases from V and 14 bases from J, with 11 bases between. The germline V gene encodes CDR1 SQVTM and CDR2 ANQGSEA. CDR3 in amino acids: CSVGLPALHF. CDR3 in DNA: TGCAGCGTCGGCCTGCCGGCCCTCCACTTT.

This clonotype appeared a few times. The chain has TRBV18 and TRBJ2-5; D is uncertain. The CDR3 runs to 12 residues. Trimming removed 2 bases at V and 2 bases at J, with 3 bases between. The germline V gene has CDR1 KGHSH and CDR2 LQKENI. CDR3 protein: CASSPIQETQYF. CDR3 sequence (DNA): TGTGCCAGCTCACCAATTCAAGAGACCCAGTACTTC.